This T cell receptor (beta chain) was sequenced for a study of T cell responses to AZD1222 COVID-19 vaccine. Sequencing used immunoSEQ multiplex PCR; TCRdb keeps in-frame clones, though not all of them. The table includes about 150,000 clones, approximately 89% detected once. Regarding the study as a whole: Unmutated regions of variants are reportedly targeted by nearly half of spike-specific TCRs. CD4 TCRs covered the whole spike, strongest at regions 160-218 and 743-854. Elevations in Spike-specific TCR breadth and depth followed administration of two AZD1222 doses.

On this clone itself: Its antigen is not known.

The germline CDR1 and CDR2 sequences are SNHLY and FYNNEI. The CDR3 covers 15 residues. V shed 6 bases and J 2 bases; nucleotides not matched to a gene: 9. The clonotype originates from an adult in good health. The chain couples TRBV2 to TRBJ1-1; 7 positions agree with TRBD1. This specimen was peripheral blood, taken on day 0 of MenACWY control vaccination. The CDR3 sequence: CASRFQRQGNTEAFF. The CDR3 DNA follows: TGTGCCAGCAGATTCCAAAGACAGGGTAACACTGAAGCTTTCTTT.